The clone carrying this TCR beta chain appeared a single time. This sample stems from a study of technical replicates of blood from a handful of donors. The CDR3 spans 16 residues. Germline CDR1 and CDR2: SGHAT and FQNNGV. The V gene lost 5 bases and the J gene lost 6 bases, with 22 bases spanning the gap. Profiling relied on immunoSEQ multiplex PCR, and the TCRdb table lists in-frame clones only, not all of them. The sample has tens of thousands of clones; roughly 98% are singletons. This receptor was taken from a human donor in good health. The chain employs TRBV11-2 and TRBJ1-1; D gene unclear. Sequences were obtained from T cells isolated from PBMCs. This CDR3 is CASSLSTLRLGAEAFF. Here the CDR3 DNA reads TGTGCCAGCAGCCTATCAACCCTGAGACTTGGAGCTGAAGCTTTCTTT. Based on the CDR3 plus reference TRBV11-2 and TRBJ1-1, the full variable domain is EAGVAQSPRYKIIEKRQSVAFWCNPISGHATLYWYQQILGQGPKLLIQFQNNGVVDDSQLPKDRFSAERLKGVDSTLKIQPAKLEDSAVYLCASSLSTLRLGAEAFFGQGTRLTVV.